The rows below give T cell receptor beta chains drawn from one sample of a study of STAT3 mutations in large granular lymphocyte leukemia. The assay was immunoSEQ multiplex PCR, and TCRdb's table has in-frame clones only and misses some. The profile shows almost 25,000 clones, about 94% of them singletons. Source material: peripheral blood mononuclear cells. The receptors come from a man between 40 and 49 years old with T-cell large granular lymphocyte leukemia. Some clones in this sample may be carry-over from other donors' samples. The CDR3 runs from the conserved cysteine through the conserved F or W. A D gene is named only where the DNA matches it firmly. Only some rows state a clone size, as once, few, many or a class for expanded clones.

V gene,clone size,D gene,CDR3 length,J gene,CDR3 protein,CDR3 DNA
TRBV9,once,TRBD2,15,TRBJ2-3,CASSALAGGPDTQYF,TGTGCCAGCAGCGCTTTAGCGGGGGGGCCAGATACGCAGTATTTT
TRBV4-1,-,-,17,TRBJ1-3,CASSQGPRQSSGNTIYF,TGCGCCAGCAGCCAAGGACCCCGACAGAGCTCTGGAAACACCATATATTTT
TRBV11-1,-,TRBD1,10,TRBJ2-7,CASSPGTAYF,TGTGCCAGCAGCCCCGGGACAGCGTACTTC
TRBV4-3,-,-,13,TRBJ1-1,CASSQEGSTEAFF,TGCGCCAGCAGCCAAGAGGGTAGTACTGAAGCTTTCTTT
TRBV29-1,-,-,12,TRBJ1-1,CSVPGKNTEAFF,TGCAGCGTGCCTGGAAAGAACACTGAAGCTTTCTTT
TRBV7-9,-,-,14,TRBJ1-2,CASSLTESNYGYTF,TGTGCCAGCAGCTTAACGGAGAGTAACTATGGCTACACCTTC
TRBV6-1,-,-,11,TRBJ1-2,CASSEYNTYTF,TGTGCCAGCAGTGAATATAATACGTACACCTTC
TRBV5-1,-,-,13,TRBJ2-1,CASSIWTDNEQFF,TGCGCCAGCAGCATATGGACAGACAATGAGCAGTTCTTC
TRBV7-9,-,-,16,TRBJ1-2,CASRLGSGGSDYGYTF,TGTGCCAGCAGATTAGGGAGCGGGGGCTCAGACTATGGCTACACCTTC
TRBV19,-,-,14,TRBJ1-1,CASSKKGGDTEAFF,TGTGCCAGTAGTAAGAAGGGGGGGGACACTGAAGCTTTCTTT
TRBV5-1,-,-,15,TRBJ1-3,CASSLTGDSGNTIYF,TGCGCCAGCAGCTTGACGGGAGACTCTGGAAACACCATATATTTT
TRBV7-9,-,TRBD1,15,TRBJ2-7,CASSLGGTGAYEQYF,TGTGCCAGCAGCTTAGGAGGGACAGGGGCCTACGAGCAGTACTTC
TRBV19,-,-,14,TRBJ2-2,CASSGLSNTGELFF,TGTGCCAGTAGTGGCCTTTCGAACACCGGGGAGCTGTTTTTT
TRBV7-9,once,-,15,TRBJ2-1,CASSPTRALYNEQFF,TGTGCCAGCAGCCCTACCAGGGCCCTCTACAATGAGCAGTTCTTC
TRBV4-3,-,-,15,TRBJ2-7,CASSQDRGHSYEQYF,TGCGCCAGCAGCCAAGACAGAGGCCACTCCTACGAGCAGTACTTC
TRBV10-3,-,-,13,TRBJ1-2,CAISESGNYGYTF,TGTGCCATCAGTGAGTCCGGTAACTATGGCTACACCTTC
TRBV13,-,TRBD2,16,TRBJ2-3,CASSGGLAGGADTQYF,TGTGCCAGCAGCGGCGGACTAGCGGGGGGTGCAGATACGCAGTATTTT
TRBV20-1,-,-,11,TRBJ2-7,CSARKGYEQYF,TGCAGTGCTAGAAAGGGCTACGAGCAGTACTTC
TRBV4-3,-,-,13,TRBJ2-7,CASSQDTSYEQYF,TGCGCCAGCAGCCAAGATACCAGCTACGAGCAGTACTTC
TRBV7-9,once,-,12,TRBJ2-3,CASTVGTDTQYF,TGTGCCAGCACCGTGGGAACAGATACGCAGTATTTT
TRBV7-9,-,-,14,TRBJ2-3,CASSVKGTTDTQYF,TGTGCCAGCAGTGTCAAGGGGACCACAGATACGCAGTATTTT
TRBV7-2,-,-,14,TRBJ2-7,CASSTNRVPYEQYF,TGTGCCAGCAGCACGAACAGGGTTCCCTACGAGCAGTACTTC
TRBV18,-,TRBD2,16,TRBJ2-2,CASSPGTSSDTGELFF,TGTGCCAGCTCCCCCGGGACTAGCTCCGACACCGGGGAGCTGTTTTTT
TRBV6-5,-,TRBD2,15,TRBJ2-1,CASGAGTSGGNEQFF,TGTGCCAGCGGGGCCGGGACTAGCGGGGGTAATGAGCAGTTCTTC
TRBV7-9,once,-,14,TRBJ2-5,CASSLANQQETQYF,TGTGCCAGCAGCTTAGCGAACCAGCAAGAGACCCAGTACTTC
TRBV7-9,once,-,14,TRBJ1-1,CASSPVAQGTEAFF,TGTGCCAGCAGCCCCGTCGCGCAGGGGACTGAAGCTTTCTTT
TRBV7-9,-,-,15,TRBJ1-6,CASSLGGLGNSPLHF,TGTGCCAGCAGCTTAGGGGGGTTAGGCAATTCACCCCTCCACTTT
TRBV4-1,-,-,13,TRBJ1-5,CASSQGLNQPQHF,TGCGCCAGCAGCCAAGGGCTGAATCAGCCCCAGCATTTT
TRBV4-1,few,-,14,TRBJ1-1,CASSQGGTPDEAFF,TGCGCCAGCAGCCAAGGGGGGACTCCCGATGAAGCTTTCTTT
TRBV7-2,-,-,15,TRBJ1-5,CASSPSTQSNQPQHF,TGTGCCAGCAGCCCAAGTACCCAGAGCAATCAGCCCCAGCATTTT
TRBV29-1,-,-,12,TRBJ1-2,CSVPQGAGGYTF,TGCAGCGTTCCCCAGGGCGCGGGTGGCTACACCTTC
TRBV27,-,-,13,TRBJ1-1,CASRLTRSTEAFF,TGTGCCAGCAGACTGACTAGAAGCACTGAAGCTTTCTTT
TRBV25-1,-,-,15,TRBJ2-7,CASSVRGGGAGEQYF,TGTGCCAGCAGTGTAAGGGGAGGGGGGGCCGGAGAGCAGTACTTC
TRBV18,-,TRBD1,14,TRBJ2-7,CASMTGQGHDEQYF,TGTGCCAGCATGACGGGACAGGGTCACGACGAGCAGTACTTC
TRBV27,-,-,13,TRBJ1-5,CASSLGGGQPQHF,TGTGCCAGCAGTTTAGGGGGAGGTCAGCCCCAGCATTTT
TRBV30,-,-,13,TRBJ2-1,CAWSVKAGNEQFF,TGTGCCTGGAGTGTCAAAGCAGGCAATGAGCAGTTCTTC
TRBV5-4,-,-,13,TRBJ1-2,CASSLDGDYGYTF,TGTGCCAGCAGCTTGGATGGGGACTATGGCTACACCTTC
TRBV5-6,few,-,14,TRBJ2-3,CASSSRVRTDTQYF,TGTGCCAGCAGCTCCAGGGTTCGCACAGATACGCAGTATTTT
TRBV6-5,-,TRBD2,15,TRBJ2-4,CASSPSGGGPYIQYF,TGTGCCAGCAGTCCTAGCGGGGGGGGTCCATACATTCAGTACTTC
TRBV5-1,once,TRBD1,15,TRBJ2-3,CASSLEGASTDTQYF,TGCGCCAGCAGCTTGGAGGGGGCTAGCACAGATACGCAGTATTTT
TRBV18,-,-,14,TRBJ1-1,CASSPGGFNTEAFF,TGTGCCAGCTCACCAGGTGGGTTTAACACTGAAGCTTTCTTT
TRBV14,-,-,14,TRBJ2-3,CATNLGGGSDTQYF,TGTGCCACCAACCTCGGAGGGGGTTCGGATACGCAGTATTTT
TRBV11-2,-,TRBD2,16,TRBJ2-5,CASSPTSGGAVETQYF,TGTGCCAGCAGCCCTACTAGCGGGGGGGCCGTAGAGACCCAGTACTTC
TRBV5-6,-,-,14,TRBJ2-7,CASSSPHRGGEQYF,TGTGCCAGCAGCTCGCCGCACAGGGGCGGGGAACAGTACTTC
TRBV30,-,-,10,TRBJ1-1,CAWGPTEAFF,TGTGCCTGGGGTCCGACTGAAGCTTTCTTT
TRBV10-2,-,-,15,TRBJ1-6,CASSEKQGRGSPLHF,TGCGCCAGCAGTGAGAAGCAGGGACGGGGTTCACCCCTCCACTTT
TRBV5-6,-,TRBD2,13,TRBJ2-7,CASSLGTIREQYF,TGTGCCAGCAGCTTAGGGACTATCAGAGAGCAGTACTTC
TRBV4-3,once,-,14,TRBJ2-7,CASSQSVYSYEQYF,TGCGCCAGCAGCCAATCGGTGTACTCCTACGAGCAGTACTTC
TRBV30,-,-,11,TRBJ2-7,CAWSLDYEQYF,TGTGCCTGGAGTCTTGACTACGAGCAGTACTTC
TRBV28,-,TRBD1,14,TRBJ1-1,CASSLDRDGTEAFF,TGTGCCAGCAGCTTGGACAGGGATGGCACTGAAGCTTTCTTT
TRBV18,-,TRBD1,13,TRBJ1-2,CASSQDRAYGYTF,TGTGCCAGCTCACAAGACAGGGCTTATGGCTACACCTTC
TRBV6-1,once,TRBD1,14,TRBJ1-5,CASSPQGQQQPQHF,TGTGCCAGCAGTCCACAGGGACAGCAACAGCCCCAGCATTTT
TRBV6-5,-,TRBD1,15,TRBJ1-6,CASSLGQGDYSPLHF,TGTGCCAGCAGTTTGGGACAGGGCGATTATTCACCCCTCCACTTT